The T cell receptor beta chain described here comes from a study of somatic mutations in cytotoxic T cells in rheumatoid arthritis. Looking at the study overall: Certain V beta antibody-stained T-cell populations, V beta1+ cells sequenced for TCRB among them, were flow-sorted to nearly 100% purity.

Trimming removed 2 bases at V and 3 bases at J, with 14 bases between. Germline CDR1 is SEHNR and CDR2 is FQNEAQ (reference sequence). The CDR3 sequence is 16 residues long. In the case of this clone: As yet, its antigen is unknown.

Using immunoSEQ multiplex PCR, the repertoire was profiled, and TCRdb retains in-frame clones only, with some absent. This table holds about 15,000 clones, 70% to 75% found once. Findings and caveats of the study: With age, CD8+ clonality increased in rheumatoid arthritis patients, whereas no such increase appeared in healthy controls.

This chain uses TRBV7-9 with TRBJ2-1, with unresolved D. Specimen: CD8+ T cells sorted from blood. This receptor was taken from an adult with rheumatoid arthritis. CDR3 DNA sequence: TGTGCCAGCAGCTTATCGATGGCGATTAGCTACAATGAGCAGTTCTTC. This gives the protein CASSLSMAISYNEQFF.